The TCR beta chain under discussion was sequenced for a study of cytomegalovirus exposure and HLA in healthy donors. In the study overall: The 90 to 150 validation repertoires used the same platform as the 666 first-cohort repertoires, a later analysis reported.

Germline V gene data show CDR1 as LGHNT and CDR2 as FRNRAP. V gave up 6 bases and J gave up 1 base, with 10 bases separating them. The CDR3 has 15 residues. In regard to this clone: Antigen unknown.

TCRdb's copy holds only in-frame clones and misses some; the assay was immunoSEQ multiplex PCR. The table shows over 65,000 clones, with 94% occurring only once. Study-level findings and limits: Researchers catalogued approximately 160 TCR beta chains as cytomegalovirus-associated.

The receptor was derived from a woman younger than 30 in good health and CMV-seropositive. The genes are TRBV12-5 and TRBJ1-6; possible D gene TRBD1, 6 bases. The material sequenced was PBMCs. CDR3 in DNA: TGTGCTAGTGGAAAACAGGGTTCCTATAATTCACCCCTCCACTTT. Amino acids: CASGKQGSYNSPLHF.